This T cell receptor (beta chain) was retrieved from a study of T cell repertoires in cytomegalovirus infection. Germline lookup yields CDR1 SGHTA and CDR2 FQGNSA. The CDR3 covers 14 residues. With 3 bases clipped from V and 6 bases from J, the junction kept 6 bases outside the gene matches. One entry per CDR3 protein results from TCRdb running MiXCR on the reads. The sample comprises more than 250,000 distinct CDR3 sequences, more than 20% of which are singletons, and less than 15% rests with the top ten. This clonotype was observed at least ten times. Its specificity is not known. J is TRBJ2-7 and V is TRBV7-2; 9 nucleotides align to TRBD1. The sequencing used cultured PBMCs, collected from culture after CMV antigen stimulation. This clonotype originated in a human donor in good health (CMV status not recorded). Some clones in this sample may be carry-over from other donors' samples. For the CDR3, the DNA is TGTGCCAGCAGCTTCCAACAGGGGGCTGTCGAGCAGTACTTC. The encoded protein is CASSFQQGAVEQYF.